This T cell receptor beta chain emerged from a study of blood T cell repertoires in COVID-19. Study as a whole: Samples of COVID-19 (acute and convalescent) were obtained from the United States, Italy and Spain.

This CDR3 is built from 16 residues. The V and J ends lost 0 bases and 4 bases, in that order; junction bases with no gene match: 8. Germline V gene data show CDR1 as KGHSH and CDR2 as LQKENI. Methods used by the authors: Estimates of nucleated cell counts were drawn from the amplification of reference gene primers. Data came from immunoSEQ multiplex PCR; TCRdb stores just in-frame clones and leaves some out. That table is the source of V, J and clone size, and D and trimming were worked out from the DNA. The sample contains around 180,000 clones, 60% to 85% of which appear only once. The sequenced sample was peripheral blood. This TCR was sampled from a man aged 60-69 years with active or convalescent COVID-19. This chain joins TRBV18 and TRBJ2-5; TRBD2 matches at 7 bases. CDR3 bases: TGTGCCAGCTCACCACCGGGTGGCGGGAGTAGAGAGACCCAGTACTTC. This encodes CASSPPGGGSRETQYF.